This TCR beta chain derives from a study of OX40 agonist ivuxolimab in advanced cancers. Study information: Having had anti-PD-1, anti-PD-L1 or anti-CTLA-4 therapy before was allowed, and approximately 40% had some. Study results and caveats: Partly responding patients at 0.1-3.0 mg/kg showed some of the smallest clonal expansion. Low levels of normalized T-cell clonal expansion also appeared in some nonresponders.

Points on this clone: Its antigen is not known.

Patients had blood sampled at baseline and again on cycle 4 day 1 and cycle 7 day 1. V lost 0 bases to trimming and J lost 4 bases, with 12 bases between them. The V gene's germline CDR1 is KGHSH and CDR2 LQKENI. The CDR3 is 16 amino acids. Clones were read by immunoSEQ multiplex PCR, and TCRdb kept only the in-frame ones, dropping some. Among 65,000 to 95,000 clones, approximately 91% were seen once, and the ten largest hold roughly 6.9%. This specimen was CD4+ or CD8+ T cells sorted from blood, taken in a trial of the OX40 agonist ivuxolimab. The sequence derives from an adult with an advanced solid tumor such as melanoma, head and neck, liver or kidney cancer. The chain combines TRBV18 with TRBJ1-4; D gene uncertain. The CDR3 DNA reads TGTGCCAGCTCACCACCCCTGGGTGAAAATAATGAAAAACTGTTTTTT. Its protein product is CASSPPLGENNEKLFF.